The clone carrying this T cell receptor beta chain was observed once. Its target is not known. All donors participated as healthy donors of bone marrow. This entry comes from a study of cytomegalovirus exposure and HLA in healthy donors. Overall study context: Falling in the Caucasian-associated ancestry cluster were 80% to 85% of 350 to 400 genotyped donors. Whole-study findings and limits: Later work found that TCR association rates differed between HLA loci; DRB1 had the most and HLA-C the fewest. Analyses of presence and absence presupposed an approximately uniform sequencing depth across donors.

60 Vbeta and 13 Jbeta primers were used in PCR. TCRdb keeps only in-frame clones here, not all; method: immunoSEQ multiplex PCR. The data contain under 150,000 clones, approximately 80% of them seen just once; the ten biggest clones take up approximately 3%. The CDR3 contains 14 residues. Trimming cost V 5 bases and J 7 bases; bases outside gene matches: 5. Germline V CDR1 and CDR2: SGHTA, FQGTGA. The receptor comes from a boy between 2 and 10 years old in good health and CMV-seronegative. The V call is TRBV7-3, the J call TRBJ2-1, with 10 bases that match TRBD2. The source material was PBMCs. CDR3 protein: CASSKAGGWNEQFF. In DNA form, the CDR3 reads TGTGCCAGCAGCAAAGCGGGAGGGTGGAATGAGCAGTTCTTC.